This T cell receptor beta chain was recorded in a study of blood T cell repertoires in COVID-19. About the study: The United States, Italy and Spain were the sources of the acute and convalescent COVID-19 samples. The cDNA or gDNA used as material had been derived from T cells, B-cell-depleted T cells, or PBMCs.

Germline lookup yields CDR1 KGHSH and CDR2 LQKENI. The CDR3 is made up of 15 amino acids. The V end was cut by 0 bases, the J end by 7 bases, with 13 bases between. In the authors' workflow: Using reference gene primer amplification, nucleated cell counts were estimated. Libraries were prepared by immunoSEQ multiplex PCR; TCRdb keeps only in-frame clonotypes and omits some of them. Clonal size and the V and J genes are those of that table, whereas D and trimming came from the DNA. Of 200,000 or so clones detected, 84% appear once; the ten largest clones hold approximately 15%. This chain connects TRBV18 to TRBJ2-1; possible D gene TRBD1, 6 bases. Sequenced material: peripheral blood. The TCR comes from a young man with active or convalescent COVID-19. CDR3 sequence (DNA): TGTGCCAGCTCACCACCGGTGGGACACGGGAATGAGCAGTTCTTC. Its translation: CASSPPVGHGNEQFF.